This passage covers 10 T cell receptor beta chains from one sample sequenced in a study of beta chain features in type 1 diabetes. For these TCRs, the target antigens are not known. Findings of the study overall: There was a moderate but significant shortening of TCRB CDR3s in all four CD4+ subsets of Type 1 diabetes patients.

The isolated RNA, all of it, was reverse transcribed, so expressed TCRB transcripts were what got sequenced. The method was immunoSEQ multiplex PCR; TCRdb's version includes in-frame clones alone and lacks a portion of them. The table has about 660,000 clones, around an eighth seen once. Specimen: naive CD4+ T cells from blood. The receptors here all came from a man between 18 and 35 years old with type 1 diabetes.

This sequence joins TRBV30 and TRBJ2-3; D gene ambiguous. The V and J ends lost 5 bases and 0 bases respectively, with 15 bases between them. The CDR3 has 15 amino acids. Germline CDR1 reads GTSNPN; CDR2 reads SVGIG (reference sequence). The CDR3 DNA sequence: TGTGCCTGGGCGGTCAGTAGAACTAGCACAGATACGCAGTATTTT. Protein sequence: CAWAVSRTSTDTQYF. The complete variable domain, with remaining parts taken from reference TRBV30 and TRBJ2-3, reads SQTIHQWPATLVQPVGSPLSLECTVEGTSNPNLYWYRQAAGRGLQLLFYSVGIGQISSEVPQNLSASRPQDRQFILSSKKLLLSDSGFYLCAWAVSRTSTDTQYFGPGTRLTVL.

The rearrangement uses TRBV10-3 and TRBJ1-6; TRBD1 might be the D (5 bases). The CDR3 consists of 17 residues. CDR1 and CDR2 (germline): ENHRY, SYGVKD. V was shortened by 0 bases and J by 0 bases, with 9 bases between the two germline ends. The CDR3 nucleotides read TGTGCCATCAGTGAGTCCAGGGAAAGCTCCTATAATTCACCCCTCCACTTT. Amino acid sequence: CAISESRESSYNSPLHF.

This clone was counted once. The same CDR3 is also encoded by other DNA sequences in this sample. V is TRBV25-1 and J is TRBJ1-2; possible D gene TRBD1, 5 bases. The CDR3 covers 13 residues. Germline V lookup: CDR1 MGHDK, CDR2 SYGVNS. Trimming stripped 4 bases from V and 6 bases from J, with 12 bases between. The CDR3 loop is CASSAGGWNGYTF. The CDR3 nucleotides read TGTGCCAGCAGTGCGGGGGGGTGGAATGGCTACACCTTC.

This clone was counted only a few times. Within the sample, other DNA sequences also encode this same CDR3. The V gene is TRBV7-3, the J gene TRBJ1-1; D is ambiguous. The CDR3 sequence is 15 residues long. Germline CDR1 is SGHTA and CDR2 is FQGTGA. The V end lost 5 bases, the J end lost 2 bases, and 15 bases lay between the germline ends. The CDR3 DNA sequence: TGTGCCAGCAGCCTGACGCTCGACGGTAACACTGAAGCTTTCTTT. Protein product: CASSLTLDGNTEAFF.

This clone has only a few counts. The same CDR3 is also encoded by other DNA sequences in this sample. The chain carries TRBV5-4 and TRBJ2-7; no clear D. Trimming took off 0 bases at V and 3 bases at J, with 4 bases between the two ends. CDR1 and CDR2 (germline): SGHNT, YYREEE (reference sequence). The length of the CDR3 is 12 residues. CDR3 DNA: TGTGCCAGCAGCTTGGGTGTCTACGAGCAGTACTTC. The encoded protein is CASSLGVYEQYF.

This clone was observed a handful of times. J is TRBJ1-6 and V is TRBV7-2; TRBD1 matches at 10 bases. This CDR3 has 18 amino acids. The trim removed 3 bases at V and 10 bases at J, leaving 15 bases unmatched. Looked up from germline, CDR1 is SGHTA and CDR2 is FQGNSA. The CDR3 protein is CASSFLPGTGDTISPLHF. The CDR3 coding sequence is TGTGCCAGCAGCTTCCTACCCGGGACAGGGGATACCATATCACCCCTCCACTTT.

The chain links TRBV7-9 to TRBJ1-4, with TRBD1 as a possible D gene (5 bases). CDR3 length: 13 amino acids. Trimming left V 5 bases short and J 8 bases short, with 12 bases between. CDR1 and CDR2 from the germline V gene are SEHNR and FQNEAQ (reference sequence). The CDR3 sequence: CASSRQGGEKLFF. CDR3 sequence (DNA): TGTGCCAGCAGCCGGCAGGGTGGGGAAAAACTGTTTTTT.

The sample holds a few counts of this clone. Other DNA sequences in the same sample also yield this CDR3. The V call is TRBV7-9, the J call TRBJ2-7; 14 positions match TRBD2. CDR1 and CDR2 (germline): SEHNR, FQNEAQ (reference sequence). V lost 5 bases and J lost 4; bases outside the gene matches: 4. The CDR3 length is 15 residues. CDR3 in amino acids: CASSEGLAGVYEQYF. The CDR3, as DNA: TGTGCCAGCAGCGAGGGACTAGCGGGAGTGTACGAGCAGTACTTC.

The chain joins TRBV4-2 to TRBJ2-7; no clear D gene. Deletions cut 0 bases from V and 7 bases from J, with 10 bases between. This CDR3 contains 13 residues. Germline assignment: CDR1 LGHNA and CDR2 YNFKEQ. CDR3: CASSQDIRAEQYF. In DNA, the CDR3 is TGTGCCAGCAGCCAAGATATTAGGGCTGAGCAGTACTTC.

The gene calls are TRBV7-2 and TRBJ2-7, with D unclear. V lost 5 bases, J lost 5 bases, and 7 bases lay in between. The CDR3 sequence is 11 residues long. Germline assignment: CDR1 SGHTA and CDR2 FQGNSA. The CDR3 protein is CASSPSDEQYF. For the CDR3, the DNA is TGTGCCAGCAGCCCTTCGGACGAGCAGTACTTC. The full variable domain, in which reference TRBV7-2 and TRBJ2-7 provide the parts outside the CDR3, is GAGVSQSPSNKVTEKGKDVELRCDPISGHTALYWYRQSLGQGLEFLIYFQGNSAPDKSGLPSDRFSAERTGGSVSTLTIQRTQQEDSAVYLCASSPSDEQYFGPGTRLTVT.